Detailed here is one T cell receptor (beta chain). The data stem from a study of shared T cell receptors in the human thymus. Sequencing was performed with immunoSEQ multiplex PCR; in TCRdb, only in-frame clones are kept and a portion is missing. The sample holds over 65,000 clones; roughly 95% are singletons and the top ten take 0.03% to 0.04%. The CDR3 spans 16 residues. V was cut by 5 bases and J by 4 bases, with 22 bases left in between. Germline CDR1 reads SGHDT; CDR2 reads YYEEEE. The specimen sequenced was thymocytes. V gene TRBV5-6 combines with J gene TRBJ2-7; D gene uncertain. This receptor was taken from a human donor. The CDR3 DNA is TGTGCCAGCAGTCCCTCAGGCCCTCTTCAGCCTTACGAGCAGTACTTC. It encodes CASSPSGPLQPYEQYF.